The 13 T cell receptor beta chains in this list originate from one sample, sequenced in a study of blood T cells in healthy people across ages. Next came a second PCR, run for about 6 to 12 cycles, which used a sample-barcoded 5' primer along with a J-beta primer mix. TCRdb fed the 5' RACE reads into MiXCR, producing one record per CDR3 protein. Of more than 650,000 distinct CDR3 sequences listed, 22% are singletons. The sequenced sample consisted of blood. The receptors derive from a man aged 70-80 years in good health.

This sequence joins TRBV10-2 and TRBJ2-1, with TRBD2 matching over 11 bases. Losses at the gene ends were 3 bases for V and 7 bases for J; bases not matched to a gene: 8. Germline V gives CDR1 WSHSY, CDR2 SAAADI. The length of the CDR3 is 16 residues. The CDR3 loop reads CASSDRTSGSKNEQFF. The CDR3 bases are TGCGCCAGCAGTGACCGAACTAGCGGGAGCAAGAATGAGCAGTTCTTC.

As for this clonotype: Without the conserved terminal phenylalanine or tryptophan, this CDR3 likely stems from a read error. This sequence joins TRBV4-3 and TRBJ1-2; no reliable D call. The germline gives CDR1 LGHNA, CDR2 YSLEER. This CDR3 comprises 14 residues. V dropped 0 bases and J dropped 1 base, with 6 bases sitting between them. CDR3 protein: CASSQDRGNYGYTS. CDR3 bases: TGCGCCAGCAGCCAAGATCGGGGTAACTATGGCTACACCTCC.

On this clonotype itself: The junction does not match germline at one end; this may be a read error. The CDR3 protein is CASSPSGGAGDAQYF. DNA of the CDR3: TGTGCCAGCAGCCCTAGCGGGGGGGCGGGAGATGCGCAGTATTTT. The chain combines TRBV12-3 or TRBV12-4 with TRBJ2-3; 12 bases match TRBD2. CDR3 length equals 15 residues.

The gene calls are TRBV5-5 and TRBJ1-5; TRBD1 matches 7 bases. The germline V gene encodes CDR1 SGHKS and CDR2 YYEKEE (reference sequence). The ends lost 1 base at V and 0 bases at J; junction bases unmatched: 4. The CDR3 is 16 amino acids. This chain's CDR3 is CASSLQGDYSNQPQHF. As DNA, the CDR3 is TGTGCCAGCAGCTTGCAGGGGGATTATAGCAATCAGCCCCAGCATTTT.

The chain uses TRBV5-5 and TRBJ2-3; D is undetermined. This CDR3 is built from 13 residues. Between the trimmed V and J ends, which lost 2 bases and 4 bases, there was a span of 8 bases. Germline CDR1 is SGHKS and CDR2 is YYEKEE (reference sequence). The CDR3 sequence: CASSFQSPDTQYF. CDR3 nucleotides: TGTGCCAGCAGCTTCCAGTCCCCAGATACGCAGTATTTT.

The table lists this clonotype with a few counts. The rearrangement uses TRBV20-1 and TRBJ1-2, with D unclear. The V end lost 2 bases, the J end lost 8 bases, and 12 bases lay between the germline ends. Germline values: CDR1 DFQATT, CDR2 SNEGSKA (reference sequence). The CDR3 has 12 amino acids. The CDR3 nucleotides are TGCAGTGCTAGAAATGGGAGGGAGGGCTACACCTTC. The encoded protein is CSARNGREGYTF.

J is TRBJ1-6 and V is TRBV10-3, with 7 bases that match TRBD1. The CDR3 is 14 residues long. Trimming at V came to 6 bases and at J to 10 bases, leaving 9 bases not matched to a gene. Germline V CDR1 and CDR2: ENHRY, SYGVKD. The CDR3 sequence: CAIRSGTVGSPLHF. CDR3 DNA: TGTGCCATCAGATCCGGGACAGTGGGCTCACCCCTCCACTTT.

The chain recombines TRBV24-1 with TRBJ2-1; 7 bases agree with TRBD1. There are 16 residues in the CDR3. The germline CDR1 and CDR2 sequences are KGHDR and SFDVKD. Trimming removed 4 bases from V and 2 bases from J; junction bases left unmatched: 7. Written as DNA, the CDR3 is TGTGCCACCAGTGACGGGACAGTGGGAACCTACAATGAGCAGTTCTTC. It yields the protein CATSDGTVGTYNEQFF.

This clonotype was counted a few times. The CDR3 DNA is TGTGCCAGCAGCCGGGGATCGGGGAGTGGCTACACCTTC. This codes for CASSRGSGSGYTF. The rearrangement uses TRBV7-8 and TRBJ1-2, with D hard to call. The ends were cut back, 5 bases at V and 7 bases at J, with 14 bases in the middle. The CDR3 covers 13 residues. Per the germline V gene, CDR1 is SGHVS and CDR2 is FQNEAQ.

The genes are TRBV2 and TRBJ1-2, with unresolved D. The length of the CDR3 is 13 residues. The germline V gene encodes CDR1 SNHLY and CDR2 FYNNEI. Trimming shortened V by 8 bases and J by 8 bases, and 18 bases separated the two germline ends. The CDR3 protein is CASLLLRLGGYTF. The DNA for the CDR3 is TGTGCCAGCCTTCTGCTCCGACTGGGGGGCTACACCTTC.

This clonotype was counted ten times or more. The chain has TRBV11-2 and TRBJ1-1, with a possible D match to TRBD1 (5 bases). V dropped 4 bases and J dropped 6 bases, with 12 bases sitting between them. The CDR3 is 13 amino acids. The germline V gene encodes CDR1 SGHAT and CDR2 FQNNGV. CDR3 nucleotide sequence: TGTGCCAGCAGCTCATCAGACAGTGCTGAAGCTTTCTTT. Its translation is CASSSSDSAEAFF.

The chain links TRBV27 to TRBJ1-4; D ambiguous. Looked up from germline, CDR1 is MNHEY and CDR2 is SMNVEV (reference sequence). The CDR3 is 13 amino acids. Trimming shortened V by 5 bases and J by 8 bases, and 12 bases separated the two germline ends. CDR3 nucleotide sequence: TGTGCCAGCAGTATGGGAGGTCGGGAAAAACTGTTTTTT. This gives the protein CASSMGGREKLFF.

This clonotype turned up a few times. The DNA for the CDR3 is TGTGCCAGTAGTGAACAGGACCAAGAGACCCAGTACTTC. Translation gives CASSEQDQETQYF. The V and J genes are TRBV19 and TRBJ2-5; TRBD1 might be the D (5 bases). V lost 5 bases and J lost 0, with 7 bases in between. The length of the CDR3 is 13 residues. Germline V gives CDR1 LNHDA, CDR2 SQIVND (reference sequence).